What follows are 22 T cell receptor beta chains derived from one specimen sequenced in a study of tumor-infiltrating lymphocytes in localized non-small cell lung cancer. The table came from immunoSEQ multiplex PCR; TCRdb's copy has only in-frame clones and leaves some out. Counted here are 10,000 or so clones, roughly 78% occurring once; the ten biggest clones make up roughly 14%. Source material: lung tumor tissue. The receptors originated from a human donor with non-small cell lung cancer.

The DNA of the CDR3 is TGTGCCAGCAGTCCACTCCCCGGCAGGGGCACTGAAGCTTTCTTT. It translates to CASSPLPGRGTEAFF. The genes are TRBV27 and TRBJ1-1, with a weak D call TRBD1 (6 bases). This CDR3 is built from 15 residues. Trimming left V 5 bases short and J 4 bases short, with 17 bases between. Per the germline V gene, CDR1 is MNHEY and CDR2 is SMNVEV (reference sequence).

The chain couples TRBV30 to TRBJ2-3; unclear D gene. Germline V lookup: CDR1 GTSNPN, CDR2 SVGIG (reference sequence). Trimming took 2 bases from V and 0 from J, leaving 12 bases between them. This CDR3 has 15 residues. The CDR3 loop reads CAWSKGTASTDTQYF. CDR3 sequence (DNA): TGTGCCTGGAGTAAGGGAACGGCTAGCACAGATACGCAGTATTTT.

This chain uses TRBV5-6 with TRBJ2-7; 10 bases match TRBD2. V was pared by 3 bases and J by 5 bases, with 8 bases of the junction left unmatched. Germline CDR1 and CDR2: SGHDT and YYEEEE. The CDR3 is 15 residues long. CDR3 coding DNA: TGTGCCAGCAGCTCCGGGCTAGCGGGAGCTCACGAGCAGTACTTC. It translates to CASSSGLAGAHEQYF.

The chain links TRBV6-5 to TRBJ2-3, with 7 positions matching TRBD1. Germline-derived CDR1 and CDR2 are MNHEY and SVGAGI. The CDR3 length is 15 residues. J was trimmed by 6 bases and V by 6 bases; bases with no gene match: 12. CDR3 loop: CASRGTALFSDTQYF. In DNA, the CDR3 is TGTGCCAGCAGGGGGACAGCCCTTTTCTCGGATACGCAGTATTTT.

The chain is built from TRBV5-5 and TRBJ2-7, with D unclear. The V and J ends lost 0 bases and 4 bases respectively, with 20 bases between them. CDR1 and CDR2 (germline): SGHKS, YYEKEE (reference sequence). This CDR3 is 17 amino acids long. The CDR3 here is CASSLAPGSYSVYEQYF. CDR3 DNA sequence: TGTGCCAGCAGCTTGGCCCCAGGTAGCTACTCGGTGTACGAGCAGTACTTC.

This chain links TRBV7-2 with TRBJ2-1; the match to TRBD2 covers 15 bases. Unmatched junction bases numbered 14, after V lost 5 bases and J lost 6 bases. CDR1 and CDR2 (germline): SGHTA, FQGNSA. CDR3 length equals 19 residues. The CDR3 DNA sequence: TGTGCCAGCAGCACATGGGGACTAGCGGGGGGCCGCGTCAGCAATGAGCAGTTCTTC. Amino acid sequence: CASSTWGLAGGRVSNEQFF.

This chain connects TRBV4-3 to TRBJ2-2; D call uncertain. Trimming left V 7 bases short and J 1 base short, with 10 bases between. The CDR3 contains 14 residues. CDR1 and CDR2 from the germline V gene are LGHNA and YSLEER. CDR3 amino acids: CASTATQNTGELFF. CDR3 in DNA: TGCGCCAGCACCGCGACACAGAACACCGGGGAGCTGTTTTTT.

The chain combines TRBV5-4 with TRBJ2-2, with D possibly matching TRBD1 (6 bases). This CDR3 spans 15 amino acids. The germline V gene encodes CDR1 SGHNT and CDR2 YYREEE (reference sequence). Trimming stripped 3 bases from V and 6 bases from J, with 15 bases between. The CDR3 loop reads CASSWGPTVAGELFF. CDR3 nucleotides: TGTGCCAGCAGCTGGGGGCCTACGGTGGCCGGGGAGCTGTTTTTT. Drawing the rest from reference TRBV5-4 and TRBJ2-2, the complete variable domain is ETGVTQSPTHLIKTRGQQVTLRCSSQSGHNTVSWYQQALGQGPQFIFQYYREEENGRGNFPPRFSGLQFPNYSSELNVNALELDDSALYLCASSWGPTVAGELFFGEGSRLTVL.

The V call is TRBV5-1, the J call TRBJ2-5, with D possibly being TRBD2 (7 bases). V gave up 7 bases and J gave up 0 bases, with 16 bases separating them. Germline V lookup: CDR1 SGHRS, CDR2 YFSETQ. CDR3 length equals 15 residues. CDR3 sequence reads: CASSMGGAYQETQYF. CDR3 in DNA: TGCGCCAGCTCGATGGGGGGGGCCTACCAAGAGACCCAGTACTTC.

The CDR3 DNA is TGTGCCAGCTCACCAACACAGGGGTCTAACTATGGCTACACCTTC. Translated, it gives CASSPTQGSNYGYTF. The rearrangement uses TRBV18 and TRBJ1-2; 7 bases align to TRBD1. The CDR3 has 15 amino acids. With V trimmed by 2 bases and J by 0 bases, 3 bases remained unmatched. Germline V gene data show CDR1 as KGHSH and CDR2 as LQKENI.

Notes on this clone: The junction shows a germline mismatch at one end, possibly a read error. V is TRBV14 and J is TRBJ1-2; 7 bases match TRBD1. This CDR3 has 13 amino acids. CDR1 and CDR2 (germline): SGHDN, FVKESK. CDR3 bases: TGTGCCAGCAGCCAGATACAGGGGACTGGCCACACCTTC. Its protein is CASSQIQGTGHTF.

V and J are TRBV7-3 and TRBJ2-2; D is unresolved. The CDR3 totals 14 residues. Per germline, CDR1 SGHTA and CDR2 FQGTGA. Deletions cut 1 base from V and 8 bases from J, with 11 bases between. The CDR3 region has the DNA TGTGCCAGCAGCTTAAGTCCCGTACAGGGGGAGCTGTTTTTT. Amino acids: CASSLSPVQGELFF. Full variable domain (missing parts from reference TRBV7-3 and TRBJ2-2): GAGVSQTPSNKVTEKGKYVELRCDPISGHTALYWYRQSLGQGPEFLIYFQGTGAADDSGLPNDRFFAVRPEGSVSTLKIQRTERGDSAVYLCASSLSPVQGELFFGEGSRLTVL.

A word on this clone: Its ends do not fully match the called genes, so a read error is possible. V and J are TRBV30 and TRBJ2-6, with a tentative D call TRBD1 (5 bases). The CDR3 extends over 14 amino acids. Looked up from germline, CDR1 is GTSNPN and CDR2 is SVGIG (reference sequence). Written as DNA, the CDR3 is TGTGCCTGGCATTACAGCTCTGGGGCCACCGTCCTGACTTTC. It specifies CAWHYSSGATVLTF.

This clone appeared a few times. The chain joins TRBV6-6 to TRBJ2-5; 7 bases match TRBD2. This CDR3 region has 14 residues. The V gene's germline CDR1 is MNHNY and CDR2 SVGAGI (reference sequence). The J segment lost 5 bases and the V segment lost 2 bases, leaving 5 bases of the junction unmatched. CDR3 amino acids: CASSYRLASETQYF. The CDR3, as DNA: TGTGCCAGCAGTTACCGACTAGCATCGGAGACCCAGTACTTC.

The CDR3 protein is CASSLGGSGNTIYF. CDR3 bases: TGTGCCAGCAGCTTAGGGGGGTCTGGAAACACCATATATTTT. V is TRBV7-2 and J is TRBJ1-3; D possibly corresponds to TRBD1 (5 bases). V was cut by 1 base and J by 1 base, with 5 bases left in between. This CDR3 is built from 14 residues. In germline, CDR1 is SGHTA, CDR2 FQGNSA.

The chain carries TRBV5-4 and TRBJ2-7; possible D gene TRBD2, 5 bases. The V gene lost 1 base and the J gene lost 2 bases, with 10 bases spanning the gap. The CDR3 loop spans 14 amino acids. Germline V gives CDR1 SGHNT, CDR2 YYREEE (reference sequence). This CDR3 is CASSLRGRTYEQYF. The DNA for the CDR3 is TGTGCCAGCAGCTTGCGAGGGAGAACCTACGAGCAGTACTTC.

The chain couples TRBV7-9 to TRBJ1-1; D gene ambiguous. This CDR3 contains 11 residues. V was clipped by 9 bases and J by 1 base, with 6 bases between them. Germline-derived CDR1 and CDR2 are SEHNR and FQNEAQ (reference sequence). CDR3 protein: CASSTNTEAFF. As DNA, the CDR3 is TGTGCCAGTAGCACGAACACTGAAGCTTTCTTT. Complete variable domain (other parts from reference TRBV7-9 and TRBJ1-1): DTGVSQNPRHKITKRGQNVTFRCDPISEHNRLYWYRQTLGQGPEFLTYFQNEAQLEKSRLLSDRFSAERPKGSFSTLEIQRTEQGDSAMYLCASSTNTEAFFGQGTRLTVV.

The chain employs TRBV6-1 and TRBJ2-1; 9 positions match TRBD1. This CDR3 comprises 15 residues. Unmatched junction bases numbered 0, after V lost 1 base and J lost 2 bases. Germline loops: CDR1 MNHNS, CDR2 SASEGT. CDR3 in amino acids: CASSEGQGAYNEQFF. The CDR3 DNA reads as TGTGCCAGCAGTGAAGGACAGGGGGCCTACAATGAGCAGTTCTTC.

This sequence joins TRBV10-2 and TRBJ2-6; TRBD1 might be the D (5 bases). Germline CDR1 WSHSY, CDR2 SAAADI. Trimming cost V 6 bases and J 0 bases, with 9 bases left between them. The CDR3 is 15 amino acids. DNA for the CDR3: TGCGCCAGCAGACCCGACAGCTCTGGGGCCAACGTCCTGACTTTC. Translation gives CASRPDSSGANVLTF.

CDR3 residues: CASSLAGRDTQYF. CDR3 in DNA: TGTGCCAGCAGCTTGGCGGGCCGGGATACGCAGTATTTT. The V gene is TRBV5-4, the J gene TRBJ2-3; D is uncertain. Trimming cost V 0 bases and J 6 bases, with 8 bases left between them. Germline CDR1 and CDR2: SGHNT and YYREEE (reference sequence). CDR3 length: 13 amino acids.

V usage is TRBV7-2 and J usage is TRBJ2-3, with 10 bases identical to TRBD2. J lost 6 bases, V lost 5 bases, and 8 bases had no gene match. Germline-derived CDR1 and CDR2 are SGHTA and FQGNSA. This CDR3 is 15 amino acids long. The CDR3 DNA reads TGTGCCAGCAGCAGTAATAGCGGGGGGCGGGATACGCAGTATTTT. Residues: CASSSNSGGRDTQYF.

The V gene is TRBV7-9, the J gene TRBJ1-1, with D hard to call. The CDR3 length is 13 residues. The germline V gene has CDR1 SEHNR and CDR2 FQNEAQ (reference sequence). Trimming cost V 8 bases and J 4 bases, with 14 bases left between them. CDR3 DNA sequence: TGTGCCAGCTCCCTCGAGGGCCGCACTGAAGCTTTCTTT. Amino acids: CASSLEGRTEAFF.